The rows below give T cell receptor beta chains drawn from one sample of a study of blood T cell repertoires in COVID-19. TCRdb's copy holds only in-frame clones and misses some; the assay was immunoSEQ multiplex PCR. The sample consists of 100,000 or so clones, roughly 92% of them appearing once. Sequenced: peripheral blood. The receptor set was obtained from a man aged 65 to 85 with acute or convalescent COVID-19. The CDR3 runs from the conserved cysteine through the conserved F or W. Fields, in order: CDR3 DNA, CDR3 protein, clone size, V gene, D gene, J gene. D genes are given only for firm matches. Clone size is given for some rows only: seen once, a few or many times, or a class if the clone is expanded.

TGCAGTGCTAGAGGCCTAGAGACCCAGCATTTT,CSARGLETQHF,.,TRBV20-1,.,TRBJ1-5
TGTGCCTTGGGGCAGGGGAGCGAGCAGTACTTC,CALGQGSEQYF,.,TRBV7-9,.,TRBJ2-7
TGTGCCAGCAGCAAGGACAGGGTGTTGGGCTACACCTTC,CASSKDRVLGYTF,.,TRBV2,TRBD1,TRBJ1-2
TGTGCCAGCAGCTTAGCACAGGGGGCTCAGCCCCAGCATTTT,CASSLAQGAQPQHF,.,TRBV7-2,TRBD1,TRBJ1-5
TGTGCCAGCACTGGGACAGGGCCGTGGGACGAGCAGTACTTC,CASTGTGPWDEQYF,medium-sized,TRBV7-9,TRBD1,TRBJ2-7
TGTGCCAGCAGTTCAGGGGGATCGAACACTGAAGCTTTCTTT,CASSSGGSNTEAFF,.,TRBV28,TRBD1,TRBJ1-1
TGTGCCAGCAGCGCAGGGGGTCGGGCTGAAGCTTTCTTT,CASSAGGRAEAFF,.,TRBV14,TRBD1,TRBJ1-1
TGCGCCAGCAGCCAAGATATCCAGGCGGATACGCAGTATTTT,CASSQDIQADTQYF,.,TRBV4-1,.,TRBJ2-3
TGTGCCAGCTCACCACCTGGGGACTACACGCAGTATTTT,CASSPPGDYTQYF,.,TRBV18,TRBD2,TRBJ2-3
TGTGCCAGCAGCTCCCGTGGTAGCGGGTTAAATGAGCAGTTCTTC,CASSSRGSGLNEQFF,.,TRBV11-2,TRBD2,TRBJ2-1
TGCGCCAGCAGCTTGGGTCTAGCGGGAGGGCCCAATGAGCAGTTCTTC,CASSLGLAGGPNEQFF,.,TRBV5-1,TRBD2,TRBJ2-1
TGTGCCAGCAGCGAGGACACTCCAGATACGCAGTATTTT,CASSEDTPDTQYF,.,TRBV9,.,TRBJ2-3
TGTGCCTGGCTCCGAAGGGGTCCGGACTATGGCTACACCTTC,CAWLRRGPDYGYTF,.,TRBV30,.,TRBJ1-2
TGTGCCAGCAGCCGCCTGGGGGCGAGGAACACTGAAGCTTTCTTC,CASSRLGARNTEAFF,.,TRBV6-5,.,TRBJ1-1
TGTGCCAGCAGTAGGACTAGCGGGGGGGCGGTTGAGCAGTTCTTC,CASSRTSGGAVEQFF,once,TRBV6-5,TRBD2,TRBJ2-1
TGTGCCAGCTCACCTGGGGGCGACCTCTCCTACGAGCAGTACTTC,CASSPGGDLSYEQYF,few,TRBV18,.,TRBJ2-7
TGTGCCAGCAGAGCGACCCTGAACACTGAAGCTTTCTTT,CASRATLNTEAFF,.,TRBV9,.,TRBJ1-1
TGTGCCAGCAGCTCCTACAGGGCTAACTCTGGAAACACCATATATTTT,CASSSYRANSGNTIYF,.,TRBV7-8,.,TRBJ1-3
TGTGCCAGCAGCTTAGGGAGGACAGGGGACACTGAAGCTTTCTTT,CASSLGRTGDTEAFF,once,TRBV11-3,TRBD1,TRBJ1-1
TGCAGCGCCCTGACAGGGTCGGACAATCAGCCCCAGCATTTT,CSALTGSDNQPQHF,.,TRBV29-1,TRBD1,TRBJ1-5
TGTGCCAGCAGCCCGAGGGCCGGGGAGCTGTTTTTT,CASSPRAGELFF,.,TRBV7-2,.,TRBJ2-2
TGTGCCAGCAGCCAAGAAATCATCCTGGGGCAGGGAAACACCATATATTTT,CASSQEIILGQGNTIYF,.,TRBV4-2,.,TRBJ1-3
TGTGCCAGCAGCGGGACAGGGGGAGAGACCCAGTACTTC,CASSGTGGETQYF,.,TRBV5-4,TRBD1,TRBJ2-5
TGTGCCAGCAGCTTAGGTTTGCCGCCGAGCTCCTACGAGCAGTACTTC,CASSLGLPPSSYEQYF,.,TRBV7-8,.,TRBJ2-7
TGCAGCGTTGCAGGACTAGCGGGACTCGACGAGCAGTACTTC,CSVAGLAGLDEQYF,.,TRBV29-1,TRBD2,TRBJ2-7